What follows are 11 T cell receptor beta chains derived from one specimen sequenced in a study of blood T cells in healthy people across ages. Next came a second PCR, run for about 6 to 12 cycles, which used a sample-barcoded 5' primer along with a J-beta primer mix. From the 5' RACE reads, TCRdb called clonotypes with MiXCR, one entry per CDR3 protein. This sample has some 1.8 million distinct CDR3 sequences, with 30% to 40% found just once. The source material was blood. These receptors all stem from a human donor in good health.

The V gene is TRBV15, the J gene TRBJ1-4, with D maybe TRBD1 (5 bases). The germline V and J ends were trimmed by 6 bases and 5 bases, with 16 bases remaining between them. The CDR3 length is 15 residues. The germline V gene encodes CDR1 LNHNV and CDR2 YYDKDF (reference sequence). CDR3 residues: CATSPRQGRNEKLFF. The CDR3 DNA sequence: TGTGCCACCAGTCCACGGCAGGGACGGAATGAAAAACTGTTTTTT.

This clonotype was seen once. The V and J genes are TRBV7-2 and TRBJ2-2; D is uncertain. Germline V gene lookup returns CDR1 SGHTA and CDR2 FQGNSA. The CDR3 totals 14 residues. The ends were cut back, 5 bases at V and 6 bases at J, with 13 bases in the middle. This CDR3 is CASSPSASAGELFF. The CDR3, as DNA: TGTGCCAGCAGCCCCTCAGCTTCTGCCGGGGAGCTGTTTTTT.

This rearrangement joins TRBV12-3 or TRBV12-4 to TRBJ1-5; D not resolved. Trimming left V 6 bases short and J 4 bases short, with 13 bases between. The CDR3 has 14 amino acids. The CDR3 DNA follows: TGTGCCAGCAGCCTCTCGGACCAAAATCAGCCCCAGCATTTT. Translating it yields CASSLSDQNQPQHF.

This chain uses TRBV12-3 or TRBV12-4 with TRBJ2-4; weak D call: TRBD1 (6 bases). The CDR3 has 16 residues. The V end was cut by 4 bases, the J end by 3 bases, with 16 bases between. CDR3 amino acids: CASSSTHRAVKNIQYF. CDR3 coding DNA: TGTGCCAGCAGTTCTACACACAGGGCGGTCAAAAACATTCAGTACTTC.

Remarks on this clonotype: Its ends do not fully match the called genes, so a read error is possible. The chain carries TRBV20-1 and TRBJ2-1, with D possibly TRBD1 on 5 matching bases. CDR1 and CDR2 from the germline V gene are DFQATT and SNEGSKA (reference sequence). The CDR3 loop spans 15 amino acids. The CDR3 region is CSARDDRHSYDEQFF. The CDR3 nucleotides are TGCAGTGCTAGAGATGACAGACACTCCTACGATGAGCAGTTCTTC.

This clonotype was recorded a few times. V usage is TRBV29-1 and J usage is TRBJ1-1; D is ambiguous. From germline, CDR1 is SQVTM and CDR2 ANQGSEA. The CDR3 totals 11 residues. With 4 bases removed from V and 10 bases from J, the gap between germline ends came to 13 bases. The CDR3 reads CSVGNSKGAFF. The CDR3 nucleotides are TGCAGCGTTGGAAACAGTAAGGGAGCTTTCTTT.

The rearrangement uses TRBV12-3 or TRBV12-4 and TRBJ2-4, with 9 bases lining up with TRBD1. With the DNA end fitting TRBJ2-7 better, the J assignment may be wrong. The CDR3 extends over 17 amino acids. The CDR3 DNA reads TGTGCCAGCAGTTCTCTGTATTCCGGACAGGGGTCGTACGAGCAGTACTTC. Translation: CASSSLYSGQGSYEQYF.

This clonotype was counted between two and nine times. The V gene is TRBV5-1, the J gene TRBJ2-1; TRBD2 aligns across 12 bases. There are 17 residues in the CDR3. With V trimmed by 1 base and J by 6 bases, 8 bases remained unmatched. CDR1 is SGHRS, CDR2 YFSETQ, per germline. The CDR3 coding sequence is TGCGCCAGCAGCTTGTCTCCTAGCGGGGGGGGCACCAATGAGCAGTTCTTC. This gives the protein CASSLSPSGGGTNEQFF.

This chain connects TRBV30 to TRBJ1-4; 7 bases map to TRBD1. The CDR3 extends over 14 amino acids. V gave up 0 bases and J gave up 10 bases; unmatched junction bases: 8. Germline values: CDR1 GTSNPN, CDR2 SVGIG (reference sequence). The CDR3 sequence is CAWSVNRGVGKLFF. DNA for the CDR3: TGTGCCTGGAGTGTGAACAGGGGAGTTGGAAAACTGTTTTTT. Drawing the rest from reference TRBV30 and TRBJ1-4, the complete variable domain is SQTIHQWPATLVQPVGSPLSLECTVEGTSNPNLYWYRQAAGRGLQLLFYSVGIGQISSEVPQNLSASRPQDRQFILSSKKLLLSDSGFYLCAWSVNRGVGKLFFGSGTQLSVL.

This clonotype turned up a few times. The chain joins TRBV20-1 to TRBJ1-2, with unresolved D. The CDR3 loop spans 14 amino acids. Germline lookup yields CDR1 DFQATT and CDR2 SNEGSKA (reference sequence). Deletions cut 3 bases from V and 0 bases from J, with 11 bases between. In DNA form, the CDR3 reads TGCAGTGCTAGGAGCACGATTGCTAACTATGGCTACACCTTC. Protein: CSARSTIANYGYTF.

V is TRBV2 and J is TRBJ2-3; possible D gene TRBD2, 5 bases. The V end was cut by 5 bases, the J end by 1 base, with 10 bases between. This CDR3 is built from 14 residues. CDR1 and CDR2 from the germline V gene are SNHLY and FYNNEI. CDR3 protein: CASSRRAGTDTQYF. Written as DNA, the CDR3 is TGTGCCAGCAGTAGAAGAGCGGGCACAGATACGCAGTATTTT. Looking up the rest from reference TRBV2 and TRBJ2-3 gives the full variable domain: EPEVTQTPSHQVTQMGQEVILRCVPISNHLYFYWYRQILGQKVEFLVSFYNNEISEKSEIFDDQFSVERPDGSNFTLKIRSTKLEDSAMYFCASSRRAGTDTQYFGPGTRLTVL.